The 18 T cell receptor beta chains below all came from one sample that was sequenced in a study of response to subunit inactivated influenza vaccine. TCRdb reprocessed the RT-PCR reads via MiXCR and lists one record per CDR3 protein. The data hold 150,000 to 200,000 distinct CDR3 sequences, with over 9.5% observed a single time. These same records also appear under a second study, on T cells expressing NK-cell markers. That paper states: The TCR beta cDNA came from 5'RACE template switching with UMIs.

This material consisted of CD8+ T cells sorted from PBMCs, taken approximately 12 days after vaccination. These receptors originate from a man in his fifties who received an inactivated influenza vaccine.

A few counts support this clonotype. The gene calls are TRBV19 and TRBJ2-1, with D unresolved. Germline lookup yields CDR1 LNHDA and CDR2 SQIVND (reference sequence). Trimming stripped 4 bases from V and 5 bases from J, with 9 bases between. The CDR3 extends over 13 amino acids. The CDR3 loop is CASSNLIHNEQFF. DNA of the CDR3: TGTGCCAGTAGTAACCTGATTCACAATGAGCAGTTCTTC. Supplemented by reference TRBV19 and TRBJ2-1, the full variable domain reads DGGITQSPKYLFRKEGQNVTLSCEQNLNHDAMYWYRQDPGQGLRLIYYSQIVNDFQKGDIAEGYSVSREKKESFPLTVTSAQKNPTAFYLCASSNLIHNEQFFGPGTRLTVL.

The J gene is TRBJ2-1, the V gene TRBV14; possible D gene TRBD1, 6 bases. The CDR3 is made up of 12 amino acids. Trimming pared 4 bases from V and 12 bases from J, leaving 13 bases between. Germline V gene data show CDR1 as SGHDN and CDR2 as FVKESK. The CDR3 spells CASSPQGVGQFF. CDR3 nucleotides: TGTGCCAGCAGCCCACAGGGAGTTGGGCAGTTCTTC. Full variable domain (remainder filled in from reference TRBV14 and TRBJ2-1): EAGVTQFPSHSVIEKGQTVTLRCDPISGHDNLYWYRRVMGKEIKFLLHFVKESKQDESGMPNNRFLAERTGGTYSTLKVQPAELEDSGVYFCASSPQGVGQFFGPGTRLTVL.

This clonotype was seen repeatedly, ten times or more. The V gene is TRBV29-1, the J gene TRBJ1-1, with unresolved D. Trimming took 6 bases from V and 4 from J, leaving 12 bases between them. Germline values: CDR1 SQVTM, CDR2 ANQGSEA. The CDR3 spans 12 residues. The CDR3 DNA sequence: TGCAGCGTCTTCTCCCATTTCACTGAAGCTTTCTTT. Encoded protein: CSVFSHFTEAFF. Full variable domain (rest looked up from reference TRBV29-1 and TRBJ1-1): SAVISQKPSRDICQRGTSLTIQCQVDSQVTMMFWYRQQPGQSLTLIATANQGSEATYESGFVIDKFPISRPNLTFSTLTVSNMSPEDSSIYLCSVFSHFTEAFFGQGTRLTVV.

This clonotype appeared a few times. The chain joins TRBV15 to TRBJ2-2; D ambiguous. This CDR3 has 14 residues. Trimming pared 0 bases from V and 5 bases from J, leaving 7 bases between. Per germline, CDR1 LNHNV and CDR2 YYDKDF (reference sequence). The CDR3: CATSRDRGTGELFF. CDR3 bases: TGTGCCACCAGCAGAGATCGTGGAACCGGGGAGCTGTTTTTT.

This clonotype was picked up many times. This chain uses TRBV5-5 with TRBJ2-7; no definite D call. The CDR3 is 11 amino acids. The germline CDR1 and CDR2 sequences are SGHKS and YYEKEE (reference sequence). Deletions cut 1 base from V and 2 bases from J, with 1 base between. CDR3 amino acids: CASSLTYEQYF. The CDR3 DNA follows: TGTGCCAGCAGCTTGACCTACGAGCAGTACTTC.

The table lists this clonotype with many counts. The CDR3 DNA follows: TGTGCCAGCAGCCTGATGACTAGCGGGAACCCCCCGGAGCAGTTCTTC. It is translated as CASSLMTSGNPPEQFF. This chain links TRBV3-1 with TRBJ2-1; the match to TRBD2 covers 11 bases. CDR1 is LGHDT and CDR2 is YNNKEL in the germline V gene (reference sequence). V trimming: 4 bases; J trimming: 10 bases; junction bases outside the gene matches: 12. This CDR3 has 16 residues.

The V call is TRBV15, the J call TRBJ2-4; the match to TRBD1 covers 9 bases. Germline lookup yields CDR1 LNHNV and CDR2 YYDKDF (reference sequence). V gave up 3 bases and J gave up 7 bases; unmatched junction bases: 7. The CDR3 length is 15 residues. CDR3 amino acids: CATSSTGGAWNIQYF. CDR3 nucleotide sequence: TGTGCCACCAGCAGTACAGGGGGCGCATGGAACATTCAGTACTTC.

This clonotype has at least ten counts. The chain recombines TRBV4-2 with TRBJ2-7; D unresolved. The CDR3 is 14 residues long. V lost 3 bases to trimming and J lost 5 bases, with 14 bases between them. CDR1 LGHNA and CDR2 YNFKEQ come from the germline V gene. CDR3 sequence reads: CASSHEIAYHEQYF. The CDR3 DNA reads as TGTGCCAGCAGCCATGAGATAGCCTACCACGAGCAGTACTTC.

This clonotype was seen a handful of times. This chain links TRBV20-1 with TRBJ1-1; the match to TRBD1 covers 7 bases. Germline V lookup: CDR1 DFQATT, CDR2 SNEGSKA (reference sequence). The CDR3 covers 15 residues. Losses at the gene ends were 0 bases for V and 3 bases for J; bases not matched to a gene: 7. The chain's CDR3 is CSARDPRQGDTEAFF. CDR3 nucleotides: TGCAGTGCTAGAGATCCCAGGCAGGGGGACACTGAAGCTTTCTTT.

This clonotype was detected a few times. The V gene is TRBV6-2 or TRBV6-3, the J gene TRBJ2-3; no firm D call. Germline CDR1 is MNHEY and CDR2 is SVGEGT. The length of the CDR3 is 14 residues. V lost 0 bases and J 0 bases, leaving 4 bases between the germline ends. The CDR3 sequence is CASSYSTSTDTQYF. CDR3 nucleotides: TGTGCCAGCAGTTACTCGACTAGCACAGATACGCAGTATTTT.

CDR3 region: CASSPRLAGPDEQYF. For the CDR3, the DNA is TGTGCCAGCAGCCCCCGACTAGCGGGACCGGACGAGCAGTACTTC. The chain employs TRBV13 and TRBJ2-7, with 11 bases matching TRBD2. Trimming removed 5 bases from V and 5 bases from J; junction bases left unmatched: 8. Germline values: CDR1 PRHDT, CDR2 FYEKMQ (reference sequence). The CDR3 runs 15 residues.

This clonotype came up a few times. This chain links TRBV20-1 with TRBJ1-2; D remains ambiguous. The V end was cut by 3 bases, the J end by 5 bases, with 13 bases between. Per the germline V gene, CDR1 is DFQATT and CDR2 is SNEGSKA (reference sequence). The CDR3 consists of 13 residues. The CDR3 DNA follows: TGCAGTGCTAGTCGCCCGGACCTGTATGGCTACACCTTC. Its translation is CSASRPDLYGYTF.

The genes are TRBV7-2 and TRBJ2-3, with D perhaps matching TRBD1 (7 bases). CDR3 length: 16 amino acids. V lost 1 base and J 2 bases, leaving 13 bases between the germline ends. In germline, CDR1 is SGHTA, CDR2 FQGNSA. DNA for the CDR3: TGTGCCAGCAGCTTAGGCAGGGGGGCCCCCACAGATACGCAGTATTTT. Translation: CASSLGRGAPTDTQYF. The full variable domain, in which reference TRBV7-2 and TRBJ2-3 provide the parts outside the CDR3, is GAGVSQSPSNKVTEKGKDVELRCDPISGHTALYWYRQSLGQGLEFLIYFQGNSAPDKSGLPSDRFSAERTGGSVSTLTIQRTQQEDSAVYLCASSLGRGAPTDTQYFGPGTRLTVL.

This clonotype appeared many times. V and J are TRBV6-2 or TRBV6-3 and TRBJ1-1, with 9 bases fitting TRBD1. The germline CDR1 and CDR2 sequences are MNHEY and SVGEGT. The CDR3 spans 13 residues. Trimming removed 4 bases from V and 5 bases from J; junction bases left unmatched: 2. The CDR3 region is CASSLDRGTEAFF. The CDR3 DNA reads TGTGCCAGCAGTTTGGACAGGGGTACTGAAGCTTTCTTT.

This clonotype has just a few counts. The chain uses TRBV10-2 and TRBJ2-3; 9 bases match TRBD2. Trimming took 7 bases from V and 9 from J; bases not matched to a gene: 11. Looked up from germline, CDR1 is WSHSY and CDR2 is SAAADI. The CDR3 has 14 residues. CDR3 amino acids: CASNGASGGTTQYF. The CDR3, as DNA: TGCGCCAGCAATGGGGCGAGCGGGGGGACGACGCAGTATTTT.

This clonotype has more than one count but fewer than ten. This chain uses TRBV12-3 or TRBV12-4 with TRBJ2-3; 8 nucleotides match TRBD2. V lost 6 bases to trimming and J lost 4 bases; unmatched junction nucleotides: 12. CDR3 size: 16 residues. The CDR3 region has the DNA TGTGCCAGCAGCCCATCCGGGAGGGCCGTTGCAGATACGCAGTATTTT. Encoded protein: CASSPSGRAVADTQYF.

The chain employs TRBV12-3 or TRBV12-4 and TRBJ2-5, with 9 bases identical to TRBD1. V lost 11 bases and J lost 4; bases outside the gene matches: 14. The length of the CDR3 is 15 residues. CDR3 region: CALRYRGLLVETQYF. The CDR3 nucleotides read TGTGCCCTTAGGTACAGGGGGCTCTTGGTAGAGACCCAGTACTTC.

There are many counts of this clonotype. The V gene is TRBV29-1, the J gene TRBJ2-2, with 8 nucleotides matching TRBD2. V was pared by 7 bases and J by 3 bases, with 10 bases of the junction left unmatched. The germline V gene encodes CDR1 SQVTM and CDR2 ANQGSEA. The CDR3 spans 15 residues. In DNA, the CDR3 is TGCAGCGCCTTTGGAGCGGGAGTTCACACCGGGGAGCTGTTTTTT. It codes for CSAFGAGVHTGELFF.